This T cell receptor beta chain emerged from a study of blood T cell repertoires in COVID-19. Study-wide context: Sites in the United States, Italy and Spain provided acute and convalescent COVID-19 samples. PBMCs, B-cell-depleted T cells, or T cells were the source of the cDNA or gDNA that made up the material.

The repertoire was sequenced with immunoSEQ multiplex PCR; TCRdb's copy has only in-frame clones and lacks some. Among 35,000 to 45,000 clones listed, approximately 86% were seen once. The CDR3 consists of 15 residues. Germline V lookup: CDR1 MNHEY, CDR2 SMNVEV (reference sequence). After removal of 1 base from V and 7 bases from J, the junction contained 7 bases not matched to a gene. The clonotype comes from a woman of 80 years or more with acute or convalescent COVID-19. Sequencing used peripheral blood. The chain is built from TRBV27 and TRBJ2-5; 9 positions agree with TRBD2. The CDR3 sequence: CASSLLVAGVGTQYF. The CDR3 nucleotides are TGTGCCAGCAGTTTATTGGTAGCGGGAGTCGGGACCCAGTACTTC.